This T cell receptor beta chain was identified during a study of blood T cell repertoires in COVID-19. Assay used: immunoSEQ multiplex PCR; TCRdb lists only in-frame clones, some missing. The table shows 250,000 to 300,000 clones, with 75% to 90% occurring only once. As for this clone: Other DNA sequences of this sample code for an identical CDR3.

Trimming cost V 0 bases and J 0 bases; bases outside gene matches: 0. Germline-derived CDR1 and CDR2 are SGHRS and YFSETQ. The CDR3 covers 15 residues. The clonotype originates from a middle-aged woman with acute or convalescent COVID-19. The J gene is TRBJ1-3, the V gene TRBV5-1, with 7 bases matching TRBD1. The material sequenced was peripheral blood. CDR3 protein: CASSLAGGSGNTIYF. CDR3 sequence (DNA): TGCGCCAGCAGCTTGGCAGGGGGCTCTGGAAACACCATATATTTT.